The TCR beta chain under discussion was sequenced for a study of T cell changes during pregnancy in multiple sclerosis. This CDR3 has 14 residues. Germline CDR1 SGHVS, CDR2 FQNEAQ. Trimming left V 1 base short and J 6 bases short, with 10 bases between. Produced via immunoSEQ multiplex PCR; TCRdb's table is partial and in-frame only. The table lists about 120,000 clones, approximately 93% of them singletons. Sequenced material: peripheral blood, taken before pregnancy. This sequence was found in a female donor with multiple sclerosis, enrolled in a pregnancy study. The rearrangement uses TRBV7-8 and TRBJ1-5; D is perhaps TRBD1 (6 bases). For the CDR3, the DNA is TGTGCCAGCAGCTTAGGCAGGGGTGGTCAGCCCCAGCATTTT. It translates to CASSLGRGGQPQHF.